The 22 T cell receptor beta chains in this list originate from one sample, sequenced in a study of cytomegalovirus exposure and HLA in healthy donors. 60 Vbeta and 13 Jbeta primers were used in PCR. Libraries were prepared by immunoSEQ multiplex PCR; TCRdb keeps only in-frame clonotypes and omits some of them. The data show about 250,000 clones, with under 80% seen just once and approximately 2.5% held by the top ten. The sample consisted of PBMCs. All receptors derive from a female donor in good health and CMV-seronegative.

V is TRBV7-9 and J is TRBJ1-1, with D uncertain. CDR3 length equals 16 residues. The ends were cut back, 4 bases at V and 0 bases at J, with 15 bases in the middle. Per the germline V gene, CDR1 is SEHNR and CDR2 is FQNEAQ (reference sequence). CDR3 in amino acids: CASSSPTLGLNTEAFF. The CDR3 bases are TGTGCCAGCAGCTCCCCCACGCTCGGTCTGAACACTGAAGCTTTCTTT.

This clone was observed a single time. The chain carries TRBV4-1 and TRBJ2-1; 7 bases match TRBD1. The CDR3 contains 17 residues. The germline CDR1 and CDR2 sequences are MGHRA and YSYEKL. V lost 4 bases to trimming and J lost 3 bases; unmatched junction nucleotides: 12. This CDR3 reads CASSLGRGTADYNEQFF. The CDR3 DNA reads TGCGCCAGCAGCCTTGGAAGGGGGACAGCAGACTACAATGAGCAGTTCTTC.

This clone was seen just once. The V gene is TRBV2, the J gene TRBJ1-4; 8 nucleotides match TRBD1. From germline, CDR1 is SNHLY and CDR2 FYNNEI. This CDR3 comprises 14 residues. The trim removed 7 bases at V and 5 bases at J, leaving 6 bases unmatched. Written as DNA, the CDR3 is TGTGCCAGCAAGGGGGACAGGTTCAATGAAAAACTGTTTTTT. It specifies CASKGDRFNEKLFF.

The chain links TRBV11-2 to TRBJ2-5; TRBD2 matches at 9 bases. The closer fit of TRBJ2-7 to the DNA end suggests the J call may be wrong. This CDR3 has 16 residues. Looked up from germline, CDR1 is SGHAT and CDR2 is FQNNGV. CDR3 sequence: CASSSIVRLAAYEQYF. CDR3 coding DNA: TGTGCCAGCAGCTCGATCGTTAGACTAGCGGCCTACGAGCAGTACTTC.

This sequence joins TRBV27 and TRBJ2-5, with TRBD1 as a possible D gene (6 bases). The CDR3 has 12 residues. Per germline, CDR1 MNHEY and CDR2 SMNVEV (reference sequence). With 6 bases removed from V and 7 bases from J, the gap between germline ends came to 12 bases. CDR3 region: CASSFLGGTQYF. The CDR3 DNA sequence: TGTGCCAGCAGCTTCCTAGGGGGGACCCAGTACTTC.

The chain recombines TRBV19 with TRBJ1-1; the D is unclear. Germline V gene data show CDR1 as LNHDA and CDR2 as SQIVND (reference sequence). V shed 3 bases and J shed 0 bases, with 8 bases lying between them. The CDR3 runs to 14 residues. The CDR3 loop reads CASSMQAMNTEAFF. As DNA, the CDR3 is TGTGCCAGTAGTATGCAGGCAATGAACACTGAAGCTTTCTTT.

This clone has only a few counts. The chain combines TRBV5-1 with TRBJ1-1, with D uncertain. Trimming stripped 4 bases from V and 7 bases from J, with 11 bases between. The CDR3 contains 12 residues. Per germline, CDR1 SGHRS and CDR2 YFSETQ. The CDR3 region has the DNA TGCGCCAGCAGCCTAAAACCAGGTGAAGCTTTCTTT. This sequence encodes CASSLKPGEAFF.

The rearrangement links TRBV6-6 to TRBJ1-3; no definite D call. The CDR3 consists of 14 residues. V lost 11 bases and J 0 bases, leaving 14 bases between the germline ends. Germline lookup yields CDR1 MNHNY and CDR2 SVGAGI (reference sequence). This CDR3 is CASSLAASGNTIYF. The CDR3 DNA sequence: TGTGCCTCGAGCCTGGCGGCCTCTGGAAACACCATATATTTT.

This chain connects TRBV6-1 to TRBJ2-2; TRBD1 agrees at 9 bases. From germline, CDR1 is MNHNS and CDR2 SASEGT. The trim removed 9 bases at V and 6 bases at J, leaving 8 bases unmatched. The CDR3 contains 14 residues. CDR3 in amino acids: CASGTGLWAGELFF. The CDR3 DNA reads TGTGCCAGTGGGACAGGGTTGTGGGCCGGGGAGCTGTTTTTT.

V gene TRBV7-9 combines with J gene TRBJ1-4, with a possible D match to TRBD1 (6 bases). Germline lookup yields CDR1 SEHNR and CDR2 FQNEAQ (reference sequence). CDR3 length: 16 amino acids. The V end was cut by 1 base, the J end by 1 base, with 10 bases between. CDR3 nucleotide sequence: TGTGCCAGCAGCTTAGTAGGGACATTAACTAATGAAAAACTGTTTTTT. Translation gives CASSLVGTLTNEKLFF.

The J gene is TRBJ2-1, the V gene TRBV5-1; TRBD2 aligns across 12 bases. Germline loops: CDR1 SGHRS, CDR2 YFSETQ. This CDR3 is 15 amino acids long. V dropped 3 bases and J dropped 2; count of bases not matched to a gene: 0. The CDR3 spells CASSWTSGTYNEQFF. For the CDR3, the DNA is TGCGCCAGCAGCTGGACTAGCGGGACCTACAATGAGCAGTTCTTC.

The chain couples TRBV18 to TRBJ1-1; 8 positions match TRBD1. V dropped 3 bases and J dropped 1; count of bases not matched to a gene: 4. The germline V gene encodes CDR1 KGHSH and CDR2 LQKENI. The CDR3 runs 15 residues. CDR3 DNA sequence: TGTGCCAGCTCACCGGGACAGGCCAAGAACACTGAAGCTTTCTTT. Its protein product is CASSPGQAKNTEAFF.

This chain joins TRBV6-5 and TRBJ2-2; 9 bases fit TRBD2. Germline CDR1 is MNHEY and CDR2 is SVGAGI. J was trimmed by 7 bases and V by 3 bases; bases with no gene match: 9. The CDR3 length is 16 residues. The CDR3 sequence: CASSYKGVAGVGELFF. The CDR3 DNA follows: TGTGCCAGCAGTTATAAGGGGGTAGCGGGAGTCGGGGAGCTGTTTTTT.

The V and J genes are TRBV7-6 and TRBJ2-5; unclear D gene. This CDR3 comprises 12 residues. Trimming shortened V by 5 bases and J by 2 bases, and 6 bases separated the two germline ends. Germline-derived CDR1 and CDR2 are SGHVS and FNYEAQ. CDR3 in DNA: TGTGCCAGCAGCGCGGTACAAGAGACCCAGTACTTC. It is translated as CASSAVQETQYF.

CDR3: CASSVGTSVETQYF. The CDR3 bases are TGTGCCAGCAGCGTAGGGACTAGCGTAGAGACCCAGTACTTC. The rearrangement links TRBV9 to TRBJ2-5, with 9 positions matching TRBD2. This CDR3 has 14 amino acids. The V segment lost 0 bases and the J segment 4 bases; nucleotides outside the gene matches: 1. The germline V gene has CDR1 SGDLS and CDR2 YYNGEE.

CDR3 protein: CASSYFTGYGYTF. The DNA of the CDR3 is TGTGCCAGCAGTTATTTTACAGGGTATGGCTACACCTTC. This chain connects TRBV6-5 to TRBJ1-2; the D gene is possibly TRBD1 (6 bases). V was trimmed by 3 bases and J by 5 bases, leaving 10 bases between them. Germline V gives CDR1 MNHEY, CDR2 SVGAGI. This CDR3 has 13 amino acids.

J is TRBJ2-3 and V is TRBV2; the match to TRBD1 covers 10 bases. This CDR3 is built from 13 residues. The germline V gene has CDR1 SNHLY and CDR2 FYNNEI. The V gene end was trimmed by 8 bases and the J gene end by 5 bases; junction bases not matched to a gene: 4. The CDR3 sequence: CASGGTGVDTQYF. CDR3 DNA: TGTGCCAGCGGTGGGACAGGGGTAGATACGCAGTATTTT.

Written as DNA, the CDR3 is TGTGCCAGCAGCCGCAGCTCGGGGGATGAGCAGTTCTTC. Residues: CASSRSSGDEQFF. V gene TRBV13 combines with J gene TRBJ2-1; D is possibly TRBD2 (6 bases). CDR1 and CDR2 from the germline V gene are PRHDT and FYEKMQ (reference sequence). The CDR3 runs 13 residues. V lost 5 bases to trimming and J lost 8 bases, with 13 bases between them.

The chain recombines TRBV27 with TRBJ2-1; TRBD2 is a possible D gene (5 bases). Trimming took off 4 bases at V and 0 bases at J, with 10 bases between the two ends. Germline CDR1 is MNHEY and CDR2 is SMNVEV (reference sequence). The CDR3 sequence is 15 residues long. The CDR3 sequence: CASSSLAHSYNEQFF. The CDR3 DNA reads TGTGCCAGCAGTTCCTTAGCGCACTCCTACAATGAGCAGTTCTTC.

V is TRBV28 and J is TRBJ1-2; 7 bases align to TRBD1. With V trimmed by 3 bases and J by 5 bases, 6 bases remained unmatched. The CDR3 has 14 amino acids. CDR1 MDHEN and CDR2 SYDVKM come from the germline V gene. This CDR3 is CASSFSGQDYGYTF. Here the CDR3 DNA reads TGTGCCAGCAGTTTTTCCGGACAGGATTATGGCTACACCTTC.

The chain recombines TRBV5-1 with TRBJ2-7; D is ambiguous. The germline V gene encodes CDR1 SGHRS and CDR2 YFSETQ. This CDR3 is 14 amino acids long. Trimming took off 5 bases at V and 0 bases at J, with 12 bases between the two ends. The DNA for the CDR3 is TGCGCCAGCAGGTCCCAAGCGAGCTCCTACGAGCAGTACTTC. It codes for CASRSQASSYEQYF.

This chain connects TRBV7-9 to TRBJ2-7, with D perhaps TRBD1 (6 bases). Germline loops: CDR1 SEHNR, CDR2 FQNEAQ (reference sequence). V lost 5 bases and J 3 bases, leaving 20 bases between the germline ends. The CDR3 is 16 residues long. The CDR3 loop reads CASSRSIATGNYEQYF. The CDR3, as DNA: TGTGCCAGCAGCCGTTCAATTGCTACAGGGAACTACGAGCAGTACTTC.